This T cell receptor (beta chain) originates from a study of T-cell memory formation after mild COVID-19. Whole-study context: TCR clusters were mostly donor specific. Broader study findings: Later expanders leaned CD4+, whereas clones that contracted between day 15 and 85 were balanced CD4/CD8.

TCRdb analysed the 5' RACE reads with MiXCR anew, one entry per CDR3 protein. The sample includes 120,000 to 150,000 distinct CDR3 sequences, 15% to 20% of them seen just once. Points on this clonotype: Antigen: not known.

The CDR3 contains 14 residues. V dropped 3 bases and J dropped 4; count of bases not matched to a gene: 4. Germline loops: CDR1 SGHTA, CDR2 FQGNSA. The sample was PBMCs or a T cell subset sorted from them (not recorded which). The genes are TRBV7-2 and TRBJ2-7, with TRBD2 matching over 9 bases. The sequence came from an adult woman who had mild COVID-19 (a few samples of this study predate the infection). Cell type and time point are not known. CDR3 protein: CASSFSGSGYEQYF. For the CDR3, the DNA is TGTGCCAGCAGCTTTAGCGGGAGTGGGTACGAGCAGTACTTC.